Listed below are T cell receptor beta chains from one sample, sequenced in a study of T cell responses to AZD1222 COVID-19 vaccine. Method: immunoSEQ multiplex PCR; TCRdb's copy keeps in-frame clones and lacks some. The sample yields roughly 150,000 clones, 90% to 95% seen once. Material: peripheral blood, obtained 28 days after the second AZD1222 dose. The receptors come from an adult who received the AZD1222 COVID-19 vaccine. The CDR3 runs from the conserved cysteine through the conserved F or W. D genes are given only for firm matches. For some rows the clone size is stated as once, few or many, or as a class when expanded; others skip it.

J | D | V | size | CDR3 | DNA
TRBJ2-1 | TRBD2 | TRBV2 | - | CASRPTSGRSNEQFF | TGTGCCAGCAGGCCGACTAGCGGGAGGTCGAATGAGCAGTTCTTC
TRBJ1-2 | TRBD1 | TRBV28 | - | CASSRQGANYGYTF | TGTGCCAGCAGCAGACAGGGGGCCAACTATGGCTACACCTTC
TRBJ1-1 | TRBD1 | TRBV7-9 | - | CASSPLTGGNEVKAFF | TGTGCCAGCAGCCCCCTTACAGGGGGAAACGAAGTAAAGGCTTTCTTT
TRBJ2-1 | - | TRBV3-1/TRBV3-2 | - | CASRSDGYNEQFF | TGTGCCAGCAGGTCCGATGGATACAATGAGCAGTTCTTC
TRBJ1-6 | - | TRBV4-1 | - | CASSQESLVPNSPLHF | TGCGCCAGCAGCCAAGAATCCCTTGTCCCCAATTCACCCCTCCACTTT
TRBJ1-5 | TRBD1 | TRBV6-5 | - | CASSYRQGRGPQHF | TGTGCCAGCAGTTACCGACAGGGGAGAGGGCCCCAGCATTTT
TRBJ2-1 | TRBD2 | TRBV7-2 | - | CASSPRRATSGGYNEQFF | TGTGCCAGCAGCCCCAGGAGAGCAACTAGCGGGGGATACAATGAGCAGTTCTTC
TRBJ2-7 | - | TRBV4-1 | - | CASSQGTVMNWYEQYF | TGCGCCAGCAGCCAAGGGACGGTAATGAATTGGTACGAGCAGTACTTC
TRBJ1-5 | TRBD1 | TRBV9 | - | CASSVGQGVQPQHF | TGTGCCAGCAGCGTAGGACAGGGGGTCCAGCCCCAGCATTTT
TRBJ2-1 | TRBD2 | TRBV11-2 | - | CASSSRTSGSFNEQFF | TGTGCCAGCAGCTCCCGGACTAGCGGGAGTTTCAATGAGCAGTTCTTC
TRBJ2-7 | TRBD1 | TRBV28 | - | CASSIIQGAGEQYF | TGTGCCAGCAGTATCATTCAGGGGGCGGGAGAGCAGTACTTC
TRBJ2-7 | - | TRBV27 | - | CASSFSVGAYEQYF | TGTGCCAGCAGTTTTTCGGTGGGAGCCTACGAGCAGTACTTC
TRBJ2-7 | TRBD2 | TRBV28 | - | CASSQGRGGSYEQYF | TGTGCCAGCAGTCAAGGACGGGGGGGGAGCTACGAGCAGTACTTC
TRBJ1-2 | TRBD1 | TRBV5-1 | - | CASSQDRGLGGDYGYTF | TGCGCCAGCAGCCAGGACAGGGGGCTGGGTGGCGACTATGGCTACACCTTC
TRBJ1-2 | - | TRBV2 | - | CASSVEFSYGYTF | TGTGCCAGCAGTGTTGAGTTCAGCTATGGCTACACCTTC
TRBJ1-1 | - | TRBV19 | - | CASSIGAGAAEAFF | TGTGCCAGTAGTATAGGGGCCGGAGCGGCTGAAGCTTTCTTT
TRBJ1-1 | - | TRBV30 | - | CAWSAGTPNTEAFF | TGTGCCTGGAGTGCCGGGACACCCAACACTGAAGCTTTCTTT
TRBJ2-1 | TRBD2 | TRBV29-1 | - | CSVGTSGTGQFF | TGCAGCGTTGGGACTAGCGGGACTGGGCAGTTCTTC
TRBJ1-1 | TRBD1 | TRBV5-4 | - | CASSPMGGMDRATEAFF | TGTGCCAGCAGCCCCATGGGGGGAATGGACAGGGCCACTGAAGCTTTCTTT
TRBJ1-3 | - | TRBV4-1 | - | CASSQDLSISGNTIYF | TGCGCCAGCAGCCAAGATTTATCGATCTCTGGAAACACCATATATTTT
TRBJ2-1 | TRBD2 | TRBV18 | - | CASSPLAGGDNNEQFF | TGTGCCAGCTCACCATTAGCGGGAGGAGACAACAATGAGCAGTTCTTC
TRBJ1-3 | - | TRBV14 | - | CASSQDPRGHGNTIYF | TGTGCCAGCAGCCAAGACCCCAGGGGTCACGGAAACACCATATATTTT
TRBJ1-1 | - | TRBV9 | - | CASSVGGGWTEAFF | TGTGCCAGCAGCGTAGGTGGGGGGTGGACTGAAGCTTTCTTT
TRBJ2-7 | - | TRBV30 | few | CAWSVLGGPYEQYF | TGTGCCTGGAGTGTACTCGGCGGACCCTACGAGCAGTACTTC
TRBJ2-3 | - | TRBV5-1 | once | CASSLVSFDTQYF | TGCGCCAGCAGCTTGGTGTCATTTGATACGCAGTATTTT
TRBJ1-1 | TRBD1 | TRBV10-1 | once | CASSESGTGGRVAFF | TGCGCCAGCAGTGAGTCCGGGACAGGGGGTCGAGTAGCTTTCTTT
TRBJ1-1 | - | TRBV18 | - | CASSRNLIEENTEAFF | TGTGCCAGCTCCAGGAACCTTATCGAGGAGAACACTGAAGCTTTCTTT
TRBJ1-1 | TRBD1 | TRBV28 | - | CASRRAGTGGKAFF | TGTGCCAGCAGGCGAGCCGGGACAGGGGGGAAAGCTTTCTTT
TRBJ2-7 | - | TRBV3-1/TRBV3-2 | - | CASSRGPDEYF | TGTGCCAGCAGCCGCGGACCGGATGAGTACTTC
TRBJ2-1 | - | TRBV12-3/TRBV12-4 | - | CASSLGAPPQFF | TGTGCCAGCAGTTTAGGAGCACCCCCCCAGTTCTTC
TRBJ2-7 | - | TRBV7-8 | - | CASSLSPVIEQYF | TGTGCCAGCAGCTTAAGTCCCGTTATCGAGCAGTACTTC
TRBJ1-4 | TRBD1 | TRBV28 | - | CASTPDREVTNEKLFF | TGTGCCAGCACCCCGGACAGGGAGGTCACTAATGAAAAACTGTTTTTT
TRBJ2-3 | - | TRBV5-4 | - | CASSLWRNTQYF | TGTGCCAGCAGCTTGTGGCGGAATACGCAGTATTTT
TRBJ2-3 | - | TRBV3-1/TRBV3-2 | - | CASSQDWQSTDTQYF | TGTGCCAGCAGCCAAGACTGGCAGAGCACAGATACGCAGTATTTT
TRBJ2-1 | TRBD2 | TRBV6-1 | - | CASSESWGGEQFF | TGTGCCAGCAGTGAGAGTTGGGGGGGGGAGCAGTTCTTC
TRBJ2-2 | TRBD1 | TRBV5-1 | - | CASSFTGASGELFF | TGCGCCAGCAGCTTTACAGGGGCTAGCGGGGAGCTGTTTTTT
TRBJ2-1 | - | TRBV11-3 | - | CASSFDSSRGVQFF | TGTGCCAGCAGCTTCGACTCCTCGCGCGGGGTGCAGTTCTTC
TRBJ2-7 | TRBD2 | TRBV19 | - | CASSTQQRLASHEQYF | TGTGCCAGTAGTACGCAACAGAGACTAGCATCCCACGAGCAGTACTTC
TRBJ1-1 | - | TRBV2 | - | CASRDTGLATEAFF | TGTGCCAGCAGAGACACAGGGTTGGCCACTGAAGCTTTCTTT
TRBJ1-2 | - | TRBV12-3/TRBV12-4 | - | CASSFKAGSGYTF | TGTGCCAGCAGTTTTAAGGCAGGGTCTGGCTACACCTTC
TRBJ2-3 | TRBD2 | TRBV6-1 | - | CASSDRTSGSHTQYF | TGTGCCAGCAGTGACCGGACTAGCGGGAGTCATACGCAGTATTTT
TRBJ2-7 | - | TRBV2 | - | CASSPMDSKLAYEQYF | TGTGCCAGCAGTCCGATGGACAGTAAATTAGCGTACGAGCAGTACTTC
TRBJ2-4 | - | TRBV30 | once | CAWSVGGGTMDIQYF | TGTGCCTGGAGTGTAGGGGGGGGCACCATGGACATTCAGTACTTC
TRBJ2-7 | - | TRBV7-9 | - | CASSLGQADEQYF | TGTGCCAGCAGCTTAGGACAGGCGGACGAGCAGTACTTC
TRBJ2-7 | - | TRBV28 | - | CASSLGNYEQYF | TGTGCCAGCAGCCTTGGCAACTACGAGCAGTACTTC
TRBJ2-3 | TRBD2 | TRBV7-8 | - | CASSYYGGTSVTDTQYF | TGTGCCAGCAGCTATTATGGCGGGACTAGCGTGACAGATACGCAGTATTTT
TRBJ2-7 | - | TRBV7-8 | - | CASSFVAKGGYEQYF | TGTGCCAGCAGCTTCGTAGCGAAAGGGGGCTACGAGCAGTACTTC
TRBJ1-5 | TRBD1 | TRBV7-6 | few | CASSLEQGAWQPQHF | TGTGCCAGCAGCTTAGAACAGGGGGCTTGGCAGCCCCAGCATTTT
TRBJ2-7 | - | TRBV21-1 | - | CASSKAQGWEYF | TGTGCCAGCAGCAAAGCCCAGGGTTGGGAGTACTTC
TRBJ2-5 | TRBD2 | TRBV28 | few | CASASLAGTQETQYF | TGTGCCAGCGCATCTTTAGCGGGGACCCAAGAGACCCAGTACTTC
TRBJ2-7 | - | TRBV21-1 | - | CANSYEQYF | TGTGCCAATTCCTACGAGCAGTACTTC
TRBJ1-2 | - | TRBV7-2 | - | CASSAMTGNYGYTF | TGTGCCAGCAGCGCCATGACCGGGAACTATGGCTACACCTTC
TRBJ2-7 | - | TRBV28 | - | CASSSPPGLTYEQYF | TGTGCCAGCAGTTCGCCTCCGGGACTGACCTACGAGCAGTACTTC
TRBJ1-1 | - | TRBV5-6 | - | CASSFLREAFF | TGTGCCAGCAGCTTTTTACGTGAAGCTTTCTTT